The clone carrying this T cell receptor beta chain occurred many times. Antigen: not known. The ends were cut back, 8 bases at V and 0 bases at J, with 8 bases in the middle. Germline V CDR1 and CDR2: SGHTA, FQGNSA. This CDR3 spans 12 amino acids. These data come from a study of regulatory T cells in long-lasting Graves disease. Study-wide points: TRBV28, TRBJ1-2 and TRBJ2-5 were segments that persistent disease favored.

HTBI primers from iRepertoire and Arm-PCR of CDR3 regions yielded the TCR beta libraries. MiXCR, applied by TCRdb to the multiplex PCR reads, yields one record per CDR3 protein. Of hundreds of thousands of distinct CDR3 sequences in the sample, about 16% were seen once. Documented time point: newly diagnosed GD, antithyroid drugs for less than 3 months. RNA isolated from PBMCs was used to make the TCR library. These data also featured in a second study, about T cells in Graves' hyperthyroidism and ophthalmopathy.

The V gene is TRBV7-2, the J gene TRBJ2-7; perhaps TRBD1 as D (6 bases). The TCR comes from a woman aged 35-60 years with Graves disease. This specimen consisted of peripheral blood mononuclear cells (PBMCs), obtained at new diagnosis, from a patient treated with antithyroid drugs. CDR3 nucleotides: TGTGCCAGCTCGACAGGCTCCTACGAGCAGTACTTC. Amino acid sequence: CASSTGSYEQYF. The full variable domain, with the rest looked up from reference TRBV7-2 and TRBJ2-7, is GAGVSQSPSNKVTEKGKDVELRCDPISGHTALYWYRQSLGQGLEFLIYFQGNSAPDKSGLPSDRFSAERTGGSVSTLTIQRTQQEDSAVYLCASSTGSYEQYFGPGTRLTVT.